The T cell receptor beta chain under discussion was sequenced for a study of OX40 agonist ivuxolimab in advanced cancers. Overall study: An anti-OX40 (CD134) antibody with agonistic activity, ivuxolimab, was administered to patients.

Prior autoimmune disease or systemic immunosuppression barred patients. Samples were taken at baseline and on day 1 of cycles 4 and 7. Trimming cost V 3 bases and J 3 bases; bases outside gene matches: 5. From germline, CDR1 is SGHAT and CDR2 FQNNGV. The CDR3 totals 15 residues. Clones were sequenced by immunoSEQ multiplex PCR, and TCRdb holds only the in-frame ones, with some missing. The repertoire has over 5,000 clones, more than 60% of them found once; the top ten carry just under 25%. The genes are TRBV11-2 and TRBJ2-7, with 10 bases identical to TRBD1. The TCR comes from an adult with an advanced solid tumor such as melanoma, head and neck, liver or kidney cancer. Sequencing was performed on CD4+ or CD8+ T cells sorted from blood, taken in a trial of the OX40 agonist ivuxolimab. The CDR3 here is CASSFGQGGVYEQYF. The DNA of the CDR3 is TGTGCCAGCAGCTTCGGACAGGGGGGGGTCTACGAGCAGTACTTC.